This section outlines one T cell receptor beta chain sequence together with its context. What it binds is not known. Germline CDR1 reads MNHNS; CDR2 reads SASEGT. V was shortened by 6 bases and J by 9 bases, with 15 bases between the two germline ends. CDR3 length: 14 residues. Both TCR beta VDJ combination and CDR3 sequence profiling were carried out. Genomic DNA was the template for this profiling. Via MiXCR, TCRdb re-called the reads, giving one row per CDR3 protein. The table includes approximately 81,000 distinct CDR3 sequences, about half detected once. This specimen belongs to a study of CD8+CD57+ T cells in acquired aplastic anemia. At the level of the study: Mean yield of DNA from sorted CD4+ and CD8+ cells was about 3.2 ug. The study, taken as a whole, reports: Twenty-nine was the count of CD8+ CDR3 sequences that patients shared with controls. A significant difference in CD8+ Simpson's diversity between patients and controls was not found.

This sequence was found in a human donor in good health, serving as a control. Material: sorted CD4+, CD8+, or CD8+CD57+ T cells (not recorded which) from PBMCs. The rearrangement uses TRBV6-1 and TRBJ1-6, with D tentatively TRBD1 (5 bases). DNA of the CDR3: TGTGCCAGCAGGCCTGGGCAGGGACTTTCACCCCTCCACTTT. This gives the protein CASRPGQGLSPLHF.